Shown below are 9 T cell receptor beta chains from a single sample sequenced in a study of cytomegalovirus exposure and HLA in healthy donors. PCR used 60 Vbeta primers and 13 Jbeta primers. Repertoires were generated with immunoSEQ multiplex PCR, while TCRdb's copy carries only in-frame clones and drops some. The data contain about 160,000 clones, roughly 80% of them singletons. Sequencing was carried out using PBMCs. These receptor sequences come from a male donor in good health and CMV-seronegative.

This chain connects TRBV4-3 to TRBJ2-3; D possibly corresponds to TRBD2 (5 bases). Germline values: CDR1 LGHNA, CDR2 YSLEER. Between the trimmed V and J ends, which lost 4 bases and 0 bases, there was a span of 11 bases. The CDR3 loop spans 15 amino acids. Here the CDR3 reads CASSPGGFSTDTQYF. DNA of the CDR3: TGCGCCAGCAGCCCGGGCGGGTTTAGCACAGATACGCAGTATTTT.

The V call is TRBV9, the J call TRBJ2-7, with 8 bases aligning to TRBD1. CDR1 is SGDLS, CDR2 YYNGEE, per germline. The CDR3 totals 15 residues. With V trimmed by 4 bases and J by 4 bases, 10 bases remained unmatched. CDR3 sequence: CASSPRGTGGYEQYF. Written as DNA, the CDR3 is TGTGCCAGCAGCCCTCGAGGGACAGGCGGTTACGAGCAGTACTTC.

The gene calls are TRBV5-4 and TRBJ2-2, with TRBD2 as a possible D gene (6 bases). Germline-derived CDR1 and CDR2 are SGHNT and YYREEE (reference sequence). Trimming removed 0 bases at V and 2 bases at J, with 11 bases between. The CDR3 covers 16 residues. CDR3 DNA sequence: TGTGCCAGCAGCTTGGTCAGCGGGTTTAACACCGGGGAGCTGTTTTTT. It codes for CASSLVSGFNTGELFF.

This clone was recorded a few times. This chain links TRBV4-1 with TRBJ2-7; D is ambiguous. V lost 0 bases to trimming and J lost 4 bases, with 13 bases between them. Germline V lookup: CDR1 MGHRA, CDR2 YSYEKL. The CDR3 is 15 residues long. The CDR3: CASSQEEHRIYEQYF. CDR3 DNA sequence: TGCGCCAGCAGCCAAGAAGAACACCGAATATACGAGCAGTACTTC.

The CDR3 DNA sequence: TGCGCCAGCAGCTTGGGGGACAGAGATAATGAAAAACTGTTTTTT. Its protein product is CASSLGDRDNEKLFF. The V and J genes are TRBV5-1 and TRBJ1-4; TRBD1 aligns across 7 bases. Germline V gene lookup returns CDR1 SGHRS and CDR2 YFSETQ. V dropped 0 bases and J dropped 4; count of bases not matched to a gene: 3. The CDR3 is 15 amino acids.

The gene calls are TRBV7-9 and TRBJ2-5, with TRBD1 matching 7 bases. Germline V gene lookup returns CDR1 SEHNR and CDR2 FQNEAQ (reference sequence). V lost 5 bases, J lost 5 bases, and 11 bases stayed unmatched. CDR3 length equals 15 residues. CDR3 in amino acids: CASSGWTGGQETQYF. The CDR3 DNA sequence: TGTGCCAGCAGCGGATGGACAGGCGGCCAGGAGACCCAGTACTTC.

This chain uses TRBV27 with TRBJ2-3, with D tentatively TRBD2 (7 bases). Germline V gene sequence: CDR1 MNHEY, CDR2 SMNVEV (reference sequence). Trimming removed 5 bases at V and 0 bases at J, with 12 bases between. This CDR3 has 15 residues. CDR3 amino acids: CASSGLGTSTDTQYF. The CDR3 DNA sequence: TGTGCCAGCAGTGGACTAGGGACAAGCACAGATACGCAGTATTTT.

The rearrangement uses TRBV21-1 and TRBJ2-7; TRBD2, the table's D call, lacks a check against the DNA. TRBV21-1 is classified as a pseudogene. The CDR3 is 15 amino acids. CDR3 DNA: TGTGCCAGCAGCAAAGTAGTCCTAGCGGCTTACGAGCAGTACTTC. Translating it yields CASSKVVLAAYEQYF.

With regard to this clone: The sample contains more than one DNA sequence encoding this CDR3. This rearrangement joins TRBV20-1 to TRBJ2-5; D is ambiguous. Trimming stripped 3 bases from V and 5 bases from J, with 4 bases between. The CDR3 spans 10 residues. CDR1 DFQATT and CDR2 SNEGSKA come from the germline V gene (reference sequence). CDR3 sequence: CSASVETQYF. The DNA of the CDR3 is TGCAGTGCTAGCGTTGAGACCCAGTACTTC.